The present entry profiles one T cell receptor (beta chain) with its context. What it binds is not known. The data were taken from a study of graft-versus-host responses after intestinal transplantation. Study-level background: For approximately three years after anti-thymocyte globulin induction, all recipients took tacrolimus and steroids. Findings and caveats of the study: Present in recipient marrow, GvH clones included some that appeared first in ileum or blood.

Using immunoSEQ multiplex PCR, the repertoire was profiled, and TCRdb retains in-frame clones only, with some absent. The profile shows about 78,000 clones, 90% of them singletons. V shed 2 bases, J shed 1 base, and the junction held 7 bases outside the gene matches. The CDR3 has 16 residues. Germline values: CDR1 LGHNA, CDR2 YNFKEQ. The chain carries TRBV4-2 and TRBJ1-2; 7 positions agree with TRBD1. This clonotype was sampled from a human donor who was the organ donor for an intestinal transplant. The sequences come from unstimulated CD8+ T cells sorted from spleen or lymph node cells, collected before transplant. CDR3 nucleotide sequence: TGTGCCAGCAGCCAACGCGGACAGGAAGTTAACTATGGCTACACCTTC. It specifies CASSQRGQEVNYGYTF.